The 4 T cell receptor beta chains below all came from one sample that was sequenced in a study of response to subunit inactivated influenza vaccine. TCRdb ran MiXCR on the RT-PCR reads and lists one entry per CDR3 protein. The sample includes about 150,000 distinct CDR3 sequences, around 11% of them seen just once. Sequenced material: CD8+ T cells sorted from PBMCs, taken about 23 months after vaccination. These receptors were obtained from a man aged 50 to 69 who received an inactivated influenza vaccine.

The gene calls are TRBV12-3 or TRBV12-4 and TRBJ1-1, with 8 bases lining up with TRBD1. This CDR3 region has 13 residues. V lost 7 bases to trimming and J lost 4 bases; unmatched junction nucleotides: 5. The CDR3 region is CASTETGVTEAFF. The DNA for the CDR3 is TGTGCCAGCACAGAGACAGGGGTCACTGAAGCTTTCTTT.

Ten or more counts support this clonotype. The J gene is TRBJ2-5, the V gene TRBV12-3 or TRBV12-4; a weak D match, TRBD2 (6 bases). This CDR3 comprises 15 residues. V lost 3 bases to trimming and J lost 5 bases, with 16 bases between them. The CDR3 region is CASSFRVGGGETQYF. The CDR3 DNA reads as TGTGCCAGCAGTTTCCGGGTTGGGGGAGGTGAGACCCAGTACTTC.

The CDR3 loop is CASSLVELGSDEQYF. CDR3 bases: TGTGCCAGCAGCTTAGTGGAGCTGGGATCTGACGAGCAGTACTTC. This chain uses TRBV7-9 with TRBJ2-7, with D uncertain. The CDR3 spans 15 residues. The ends were cut back, 1 base at V and 5 bases at J, with 15 bases in the middle. Germline CDR1 reads SEHNR; CDR2 reads FQNEAQ (reference sequence).

The rearrangement links TRBV6-5 to TRBJ2-2; 7 bases line up with TRBD1. CDR3 length: 14 residues. Germline V gene lookup returns CDR1 MNHEY and CDR2 SVGAGI. V dropped 2 bases and J dropped 5; count of bases not matched to a gene: 2. CDR3 sequence reads: CASSYGRGTGELFF. The CDR3 DNA reads TGTGCCAGCAGTTACGGCAGGGGGACCGGGGAGCTGTTTTTT.